A selection of T cell receptor beta chains follows, all from one sample in a study of early T cells in non-severe SARS-CoV-2 infection. TCRdb re-called the 5' RACE reads with MiXCR, one entry per CDR3 protein. The table lists over 55,000 distinct CDR3 sequences, roughly a tenth of them singletons. Specimen: whole blood. The receptors originated from an adult who was a healthcare worker with PCR-confirmed SARS-CoV-2 infection or an uninfected control (not recorded which). Both conserved end residues are part of each CDR3. The order of the fields is D gene, V gene, clone size, J gene, CDR3 DNA, CDR3 protein. A D gene is named only where the DNA matches it firmly. Size tells how often a clone was seen (once, few, many) or the class of an expanded clone, and some rows leave it out.

NA	TRBV20-1	NA	TRBJ2-3	TGCAGTGTTCCGCGCTTTGTCACAGATACGCAGTATTTT	CSVPRFVTDTQYF
TRBD1	TRBV7-2	few	TRBJ2-1	TGTGCCAGCAGCTTGGGACAGGTCAATGAGCAGTTCTTC	CASSLGQVNEQFF
TRBD1	TRBV5-1	many	TRBJ1-1	TGCGCCAGCAGCTTACAGGGGGCTGATGAAGCTTTCTTT	CASSLQGADEAFF
TRBD1	TRBV6-5	NA	TRBJ1-3	TGTGCCAGCCTAACCTACAGGGGAAGGAACACCATATATTTT	CASLTYRGRNTIYF
NA	TRBV12-3/TRBV12-4	few	TRBJ2-3	TGTGCCAGCAGTGTAAGGACAGATACGCAGTATTTT	CASSVRTDTQYF
NA	TRBV5-5	many	TRBJ2-1	TGTGCCAGCAGCTTGGCTCCCGAGGAGGGCAACACGATCTACAATGAGCAGTTCTTC	CASSLAPEEGNTIYNEQFF
NA	TRBV12-3/TRBV12-4	many	TRBJ1-5	TGTGCCAGCAGTTTGGGGGCAGGATTTCGTGGTCAGCCCCAGCATTTT	CASSLGAGFRGQPQHF
NA	TRBV6-2/TRBV6-3	many	TRBJ2-5	TGTGCCAGCAGGAGGGACGGGGTCCAAGAGACCCAGTACTTC	CASRRDGVQETQYF
NA	TRBV5-1	few	TRBJ1-2	TGCGCCAGCAGCTTGGATGGGCAAGACAGTCTCTTCCTCTATGGCTACACCTTC	CASSLDGQDSLFLYGYTF
TRBD1	TRBV6-1	many	TRBJ2-1	TGTGCCAGCAGTTGGGACAGGCCGTCCTACAATGAGCAGTTCTTC	CASSWDRPSYNEQFF
TRBD2	TRBV11-2	many	TRBJ2-3	TGTGCCAGCAGCTCCACCGGACTAGCAACAGATACGCAGTATTTT	CASSSTGLATDTQYF
NA	TRBV7-2	many	TRBJ1-4	TGTGCCAGCAGTTTAGACCTGCACAAACTGTTTTTT	CASSLDLHKLFF
TRBD2	TRBV27	NA	TRBJ2-3	TGTGCCAGCAGTTTATTCCAGTTGGCGGGGGGGAGCACAGATACGCAGTATTTT	CASSLFQLAGGSTDTQYF
NA	TRBV3-1	many	TRBJ1-1	TGTGCCAGCAGCCCCGACCCATTCGACGGGTTCACTGAAGCTTTCTTT	CASSPDPFDGFTEAFF
TRBD1	TRBV24-1	NA	TRBJ2-1	TGTGCCTCGGCCGAAGGCGGGACAGGAAACAATGAGCAGTTCTTC	CASAEGGTGNNEQFF
TRBD2	TRBV5-4	NA	TRBJ2-5	TGTGCCAGCAGCTGGACTAGCGGCCCACGAGGGGAGACCCAGTACTTC	CASSWTSGPRGETQYF
TRBD1	TRBV11-2	NA	TRBJ1-6	TGTGCCAGCAGCTTAGCTGACAGGGGGAATTCACCCCTCCACTTT	CASSLADRGNSPLHF
NA	TRBV6-5	NA	TRBJ1-1	TGTGCCAGCAGTTACTCGATAGTGAGGGTCCCGGGGACTGAAGCTTTCTTT	CASSYSIVRVPGTEAFF
NA	TRBV29-1	few	TRBJ1-1	TGCAGCGTTGAGAGGCGTGGGGTGAACACTGAAGCTTTCTTT	CSVERRGVNTEAFF
NA	TRBV5-5	NA	TRBJ2-4	TGTGCCAGCAGCTTGGACAGGAAAAACATTCAGTACTTC	CASSLDRKNIQYF
NA	TRBV30	NA	TRBJ1-1	TGTGCCTGGGGGTCTACGAACACTGAAGCTTTCTTT	CAWGSTNTEAFF
NA	TRBV10-3	NA	TRBJ1-6	TGTGCCATCAGTGAGTCGCCAGGGAACAATTCACCCCTCCACTTT	CAISESPGNNSPLHF
NA	TRBV13	many	TRBJ1-2	TGTGCCAGCAGCCATTTGAACCCATCTAACTATGGCTACACCTTC	CASSHLNPSNYGYTF
NA	TRBV5-1	many	TRBJ1-5	TGCGCCAGCAGCTTGGATCCATCCACTCATCAGCCCCAGCATTTT	CASSLDPSTHQPQHF
NA	TRBV11-2	many	TRBJ1-3	TGTGCCAGCAGCGGGACCTTCGGAAACACCATATATTTT	CASSGTFGNTIYF
NA	TRBV15	NA	TRBJ1-5	TGTGCCACCAGCAGAGATGCAAACAAAAATCAGCCCCAGCATTTT	CATSRDANKNQPQHF
NA	TRBV20-1	few	TRBJ1-1	TGCAGCGTGTTTCAGGCGATTAACACTGAAGCTTTCTTT	CSVFQAINTEAFF
TRBD1	TRBV18	few	TRBJ2-5	TGTGCCAGCTCACCCCCGGGACAGCAAGAGACCCAGTACTTC	CASSPPGQQETQYF
NA	TRBV29-1	many	TRBJ1-3	TGCAGCGTTGATGGGGGTCTTACTAACGGAAACACCATATATTTT	CSVDGGLTNGNTIYF
TRBD1	TRBV14	many	TRBJ1-2	TGTGCCAGCAGCCAAGAACTGGGGCAGGGGGATAACTATGGCTACACCTTC	CASSQELGQGDNYGYTF
NA	TRBV18	NA	TRBJ2-5	TGTGCCAGCTCGCGAGGAGGTCAAGAGACCCAGTACTTC	CASSRGGQETQYF
NA	TRBV9	NA	TRBJ1-2	TGTGCCAGCAGCCCCAGGAGCGTAGGGGTAGGCTATGGCTACACCTTC	CASSPRSVGVGYGYTF
NA	TRBV7-2	few	TRBJ2-5	TGTGCCAGCAGCTTTCCGGGATGGGAGACCCAGTACTTC	CASSFPGWETQYF
NA	TRBV11-2	NA	TRBJ1-6	TGTGCCAGCAGCTTAGCCATAAGTTCACCCCTCCACTTT	CASSLAISSPLHF
NA	TRBV2	NA	TRBJ1-5	TGTGCCAGCAGTGGGACAGTCAGCAATCAGCCCCAGCATTTT	CASSGTVSNQPQHF
TRBD2	TRBV19	many	TRBJ2-1	TGTGCCAGTAAGATCACTGAGCGGGGGGGAATCTACAATGAGCAGTTCTTC	CASKITERGGIYNEQFF
NA	TRBV20-1	NA	TRBJ2-1	TGCAGTGCTGGACACCACTCCTACAATGAGCAGTTCTTC	CSAGHHSYNEQFF
NA	TRBV12-2	few	TRBJ2-4	TGTGCAAGTCCCAACCCCGGGGCCGCCAAAAACATTCAGTACTTC	CASPNPGAAKNIQYF
NA	TRBV5-1	few	TRBJ1-1	TGCGCCAGCAGTTCTAGAATGAACACTGAAGCTTTCTTT	CASSSRMNTEAFF
TRBD2	TRBV19	NA	TRBJ2-2	TGTGCCAGTAGCATTTGGCGGGGGTCCGGCACCGGGGAGCTGTTTTTT	CASSIWRGSGTGELFF
TRBD1	TRBV7-2	many	TRBJ2-2	TGTGCCAGCAGCGCATCGACAGGGGGCATCGGGGAGCTGTTTTTT	CASSASTGGIGELFF
TRBD1	TRBV7-2	NA	TRBJ1-1	TGTGCCAGCAGCTTAACAGACAGGGGGACTGAAGCTTTCTTT	CASSLTDRGTEAFF